These 9 T cell receptor beta chains share one sample of origin, sequenced in a study of cytomegalovirus exposure and HLA in healthy donors (dated by TCRdb to 2016 to 2017). Libraries were prepared through the immunoSEQ multiplex PCR assay. The multiplex PCR relied on a mix of 60 forward primers for TCR Vbeta segments and 13 reverse primers for TCR Jbeta segments. This immuneACCESS table, as held by TCRdb, lists in-frame sequences with V and J called but not all clones. Of the missing ones, under half trace to an unresolved V gene in checked studies; the others have no known cause. In all, the sample holds about 50,000 clones, and 80% of those were seen once. Of the sample, 7.5% to 8.5% is held by the ten largest clones. The sequencing sample was made of PBMCs. All receptors come from a young man in good health and CMV-seropositive.

The chain couples TRBV5-4 to TRBJ1-4; TRBD1 is a possible D gene (5 bases). This CDR3 region has 14 residues. V dropped 4 bases and J dropped 8 bases, with 15 bases sitting between them. The germline CDR1 and CDR2 sequences are SGHNT and YYREEE (reference sequence). The CDR3 bases are TGTGCCAGCAGCCCGGGACTGGTGGAGGAAAAACTGTTTTTT. Its protein product is CASSPGLVEEKLFF.

The chain has TRBV10-3 and TRBJ2-2; tentative D call: TRBD1 (6 bases). The V and J ends lost 0 bases and 0 bases respectively, with 11 bases between them. Germline V gene lookup returns CDR1 ENHRY and CDR2 SYGVKD. The CDR3 sequence is 17 residues long. The CDR3 sequence is CAISESNTGSNTGELFF. The CDR3 DNA is TGTGCCATCAGTGAGTCGAACACAGGGTCGAACACCGGGGAGCTGTTTTTT.

The rearrangement joins TRBV7-6 to TRBJ2-7, with a weak D call TRBD1 (6 bases). Trimming took 4 bases from V and 7 from J, leaving 11 bases between them. The CDR3 runs 12 residues. Germline V lookup: CDR1 SGHVS, CDR2 FNYEAQ. The CDR3 sequence is CASSSTGWEQYF. CDR3 nucleotide sequence: TGTGCCAGCAGCTCCACAGGGTGGGAGCAGTACTTC.

The chain carries TRBV2 and TRBJ1-5, with D unresolved. The V and J ends lost 3 bases and 5 bases respectively, with 20 bases between them. Per the germline V gene, CDR1 is SNHLY and CDR2 is FYNNEI. CDR3 length equals 17 residues. CDR3 nucleotides: TGTGCCAGCAGTGAGGCAATCACCCCCGGGGTCCATCAGCCCCAGCATTTT. Residues: CASSEAITPGVHQPQHF.

V gene TRBV6-6 combines with J gene TRBJ1-5; D is perhaps TRBD1 (6 bases). The CDR3 loop spans 12 amino acids. Trimming took 6 bases from V and 10 from J, leaving 13 bases between them. Looked up from germline, CDR1 is MNHNY and CDR2 is SVGAGI (reference sequence). The CDR3 is CASSSTGSPQHF. The CDR3 DNA is TGTGCCAGCAGCTCGACAGGAAGCCCCCAGCATTTT.

V is TRBV5-4 and J is TRBJ2-5; 11 bases fit TRBD2. With V trimmed by 0 bases and J by 1 base, 5 bases remained unmatched. This CDR3 comprises 17 residues. Germline loops: CDR1 SGHNT, CDR2 YYREEE (reference sequence). This chain's CDR3 is CASSLGLAGGSQETQYF. The CDR3 DNA sequence: TGTGCCAGCAGCTTGGGGCTAGCGGGGGGTTCCCAAGAGACCCAGTACTTC.

The chain uses TRBV5-1 and TRBJ1-4; TRBD1 aligns across 8 bases. J gave up 4 bases and V 2 bases, and 1 base lay outside the gene matches. Germline CDR1 reads SGHRS; CDR2 reads YFSETQ. There are 14 residues in the CDR3. The chain's CDR3 is CASSFGQGNEKLFF. In DNA form, the CDR3 reads TGCGCCAGCAGCTTCGGACAGGGTAATGAAAAACTGTTTTTT.

This clone was seen a few times. The chain employs TRBV6-4 and TRBJ2-3; TRBD2 aligns across 10 bases. The V gene end was trimmed by 3 bases and the J gene end by 2 bases; junction bases not matched to a gene: 2. Germline V gene lookup returns CDR1 MRHNA and CDR2 SNTAGT. CDR3 length equals 15 residues. CDR3 sequence reads: CASSESGGATDTQYF. For the CDR3, the DNA is TGTGCCAGCAGTGAAAGCGGGGGGGCCACAGATACGCAGTATTTT.

The rearrangement links TRBV9 to TRBJ1-2, with D unclear. Trimming pared 0 bases from V and 8 bases from J, leaving 11 bases between. Germline V lookup: CDR1 SGDLS, CDR2 YYNGEE. This CDR3 is built from 13 residues. Written as DNA, the CDR3 is TGTGCCAGCAGCGTAGTAGAGGGTCTGGGCTACACCTTC. It translates to CASSVVEGLGYTF.